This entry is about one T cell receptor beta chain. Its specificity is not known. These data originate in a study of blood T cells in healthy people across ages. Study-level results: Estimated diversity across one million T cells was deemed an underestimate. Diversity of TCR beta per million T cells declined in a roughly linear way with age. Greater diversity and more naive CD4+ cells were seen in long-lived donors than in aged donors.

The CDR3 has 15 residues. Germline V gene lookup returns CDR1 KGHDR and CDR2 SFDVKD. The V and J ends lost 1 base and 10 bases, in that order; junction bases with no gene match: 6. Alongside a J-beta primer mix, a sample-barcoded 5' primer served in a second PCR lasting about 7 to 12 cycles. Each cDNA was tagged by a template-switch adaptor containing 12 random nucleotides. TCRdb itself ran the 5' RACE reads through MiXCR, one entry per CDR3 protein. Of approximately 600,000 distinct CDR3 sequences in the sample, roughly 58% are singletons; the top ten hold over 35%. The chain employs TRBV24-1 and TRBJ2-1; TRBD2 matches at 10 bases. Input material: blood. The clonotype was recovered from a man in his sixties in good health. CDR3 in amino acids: CATSDLSGGAEEQFF. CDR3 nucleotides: TGTGCCACCAGTGATTTAAGCGGGGGGGCCGAAGAGCAGTTCTTC.